This note documents a single T cell receptor (beta chain) sequence. Sequencing was performed with immunoSEQ multiplex PCR; in TCRdb, only in-frame clones are kept and a portion is missing. Counted here are about 190,000 clones, less than 85% occurring once; the ten biggest clones make up roughly 13%. The source of the sample is a study of blood T cell repertoires in COVID-19. The CDR3 sequence is 18 residues long. Germline CDR1 and CDR2: MGHRA and YSYEKL. Trimming removed 1 base from V and 6 bases from J; junction bases left unmatched: 8. The clonotype originates from a man over 45 who had recovered from COVID-19. Sequences were obtained from peripheral blood. The chain uses TRBV4-1 and TRBJ2-1, with 14 bases identical to TRBD2. The CDR3 region is CASSQGPSGLAGANEQFF. The CDR3, as DNA: TGCGCCAGCAGCCAAGGTCCCTCGGGACTAGCGGGAGCCAATGAGCAGTTCTTC.